This is a list of T cell receptor beta chains from one sample in a study of T cell changes during pregnancy in multiple sclerosis. TCRdb's copy holds only in-frame clones and misses some; the assay was immunoSEQ multiplex PCR. This sample has about 20,000 clones, with 88% found just once. Sequenced material: CD8+ T cells from peripheral blood mononuclear cells, taken in the third trimester of pregnancy. All receptors come from a female donor in good health, enrolled as a control in a pregnancy study. Each CDR3 is given with its conserved first and last residue. D genes are given only for firm matches. Clone size is not always given. Where it is, it says once, few, many or a class for expanded clones.

size,J,V,D,DNA,CDR3
NA,TRBJ2-7,TRBV5-1,TRBD2,TGCGCCAGCAGCCGCGGACTAGCGGAAACCCTCCCTACCTACGAGCAGTACTTC,CASSRGLAETLPTYEQYF
once,TRBJ2-2,TRBV19,NA,TGTGCCAGTAGTCTGGGCGAGCCGAACACCGGGGAGCTGTTTTTT,CASSLGEPNTGELFF
NA,TRBJ2-1,TRBV7-9,NA,TGTGCCAGCAGCTTAGAACACCTAGCGGACAGATACAATGAGCAGTTCTTC,CASSLEHLADRYNEQFF
NA,TRBJ2-7,TRBV13,NA,TGTGCCAGCAGCCGGGGCAGGGACTACGAGCAGTACTTC,CASSRGRDYEQYF
once,TRBJ2-3,TRBV7-8,TRBD2,TGTGCCAGCAGCTTCCTAGCGGGGTTCACAGATACGCAGTATTTT,CASSFLAGFTDTQYF
once,TRBJ2-1,TRBV12-5,TRBD2,TGTGCTAGTGGTTTGGGGGCGGGAGGCAATGAGCAGTTCTTC,CASGLGAGGNEQFF
NA,TRBJ1-5,TRBV5-4,TRBD1,TGTGCCAGCAAGGACAGGGAGGATCAGCCCCAGCATTTT,CASKDREDQPQHF
NA,TRBJ2-7,TRBV7-9,NA,TGTGCCAGCAGCTTCGGGGTACTGAGCTCCTACGAGCAGTACTTC,CASSFGVLSSYEQYF
few,TRBJ2-7,TRBV6-1,NA,TGTGCCAGCAGTGAAGAGGACTCTTCCTCCTACGAGCAGTACTTC,CASSEEDSSSYEQYF
NA,TRBJ2-3,TRBV7-9,NA,TGTGCCAGCAGCTCCGTCGTCCTTTATGATACGCAGTATTTT,CASSSVVLYDTQYF
once,TRBJ2-5,TRBV6-5,NA,TGTGCCAGCAGTTTGAGACAGGAAGAGACCCAGTACTTC,CASSLRQEETQYF
NA,TRBJ2-7,TRBV5-1,NA,TGCGCCAGCAGCTTGGTAGGGCGGGACGAGCAGTACTTC,CASSLVGRDEQYF
NA,TRBJ1-4,TRBV30,TRBD1,TGTGCCGCGGAGGGGGCGTACGGTAATGAAAAACTGTTTTTT,CAAEGAYGNEKLFF
once,TRBJ2-2,TRBV5-1,NA,TGCGCCAGCAGCTTGGGACTAGTCAACACCGGGGAGCTGTTTTTT,CASSLGLVNTGELFF
NA,TRBJ2-3,TRBV29-1,NA,TGCAGCGTTGAAGGGGGCCCCTTTACCACAGATACGCAGTATTTT,CSVEGGPFTTDTQYF
NA,TRBJ1-1,TRBV27,NA,TGTGCCAGCAGCGAACAGAAGCTGAACACTGAAGCTTTCTTT,CASSEQKLNTEAFF
NA,TRBJ2-7,TRBV2,TRBD1,TGTGCCAGCAGTGAATTTTTGGACAGGGAGGTATCGAGCCAGTACTTC,CASSEFLDREVSSQYF
NA,TRBJ1-2,TRBV28,TRBD1,TGTGCCAGCAGTCCGTACCCCCGACAGGGCTATGGCTACACCTTC,CASSPYPRQGYGYTF
NA,TRBJ2-7,TRBV7-6,TRBD2,TGTGCCAGCACCGGGACTAGCGGACCTTCCTCCTACGAGCAGTACTTC,CASTGTSGPSSYEQYF
NA,TRBJ1-4,TRBV19,NA,TGTGCCAGTAGTACCCCTCCGACAAGAATTGATGAAAAACTGTTTTTT,CASSTPPTRIDEKLFF
once,TRBJ2-7,TRBV9,NA,TGTGCCAGCAGCGTAGGGGCTGGCGCATTAGCCTACGAGCAGTACTTC,CASSVGAGALAYEQYF
NA,TRBJ1-1,TRBV5-5,NA,TGTGCCAGCAGCCCCTGGGGGGGGAACACTGAAGCTTTCTTT,CASSPWGGNTEAFF
NA,TRBJ1-2,TRBV21-1,NA,TGTGCCAGCAGTTCCGGGACAGGGGGCTTTGGCTATGGCTACACCTTC,CASSSGTGGFGYGYTF
NA,TRBJ1-2,TRBV7-2,TRBD1,TGTGCCAGCAGCGCCTACAGGGGGCGCGATGGCTACACCTTC,CASSAYRGRDGYTF
NA,TRBJ2-1,TRBV27,TRBD2,TGTGCCAGCAGTTTATTCCCGGGGGGGCCGAGAAGGTATGAGCAGTTCTTC,CASSLFPGGPRRYEQFF
NA,TRBJ2-2,TRBV7-6,NA,TGTGCCAGCAGCCCATCTCTACCATACACCGGGGAGCTGTTTTTT,CASSPSLPYTGELFF
NA,TRBJ2-1,TRBV7-9,TRBD1,TGTGCCAGCAGCTTAGGAGGAGACAGGGGAAGGGCCTACAATGAGCAGTTCTTC,CASSLGGDRGRAYNEQFF
NA,TRBJ2-7,TRBV19,NA,TGTGCCTCTTCCTTGGGGCCCCTCGAGCAGTACTTC,CASSLGPLEQYF
NA,TRBJ1-3,TRBV10-3,NA,TGTGCCATCAGTGACGGGGACAACTCTGGAAACACCATATATTTT,CAISDGDNSGNTIYF
once,TRBJ1-6,TRBV6-5,NA,TGTGCCAGCAGTTACACCGGGAAATTAAATTCACCCCTCCACTTT,CASSYTGKLNSPLHF
NA,TRBJ2-7,TRBV10-3,TRBD2,TGTGCCACCGCCGGGACTAGCGAAAACGAGCAGTACTTC,CATAGTSENEQYF
few,TRBJ1-1,TRBV4-1,TRBD1,TGCGCCAGCAGCCATTGGGACAGCTTGAACACTGAAGCTTTCTTT,CASSHWDSLNTEAFF
once,TRBJ2-4,TRBV5-4,NA,TGTGCCAGCAACAACGGGACTCCAAACATTCAGTACTTC,CASNNGTPNIQYF
NA,TRBJ2-3,TRBV6-1,TRBD2,TGTGCCAGCAGTGAATCTACGGGAGGGGTAGATACGCAGTATTTT,CASSESTGGVDTQYF
NA,TRBJ2-3,TRBV7-9,NA,TGTGCCAGCAGCTTCCACACAGATACGCAGTATTTT,CASSFHTDTQYF
NA,TRBJ2-1,TRBV19,NA,TGTGCCAGTAGTACTTCTAGCGCGAGCTCCTACAATGAGCAGTTCTTC,CASSTSSASSYNEQFF
once,TRBJ1-5,TRBV19,NA,TGTGCCAGTAGCCTAGGGGCCCCTCATCAGCCCCAGCATTTT,CASSLGAPHQPQHF
NA,TRBJ2-1,TRBV15,TRBD2,TGTGCCACCAGCTTAGCGGGGGCGGGTCGTGAGCAGTTCTTC,CATSLAGAGREQFF
NA,TRBJ1-1,TRBV6-6,TRBD1,TGTGCCAGCAGTATAACAGGGGTCAACACTGAAGCTTTCTTT,CASSITGVNTEAFF
NA,TRBJ2-1,TRBV7-9,NA,TGTGCCAGCCGGTCACCCGGCTACAATGAGCAGTTCTTC,CASRSPGYNEQFF
NA,TRBJ2-7,TRBV7-9,TRBD1,TGTGCCAGCAGCGGCCGGGACAGGGGAACTGGCTACGAGCAGTACTTC,CASSGRDRGTGYEQYF
NA,TRBJ1-2,TRBV9,TRBD1,TGTGCCAGCAGCGTTGGGGGACAGGGCTCCCGCTATGGCTACACCTTC,CASSVGGQGSRYGYTF
few,TRBJ2-3,TRBV4-2,TRBD2,TGTGCCAGCAGCCAAGAGCGGGGGGGCCCAGATACGCAGTATTTT,CASSQERGGPDTQYF
NA,TRBJ2-7,TRBV6-1,TRBD1,TGTGCCAACGCTGCTGGGACAGGGGGCTACGAGCAGTACTTC,CANAAGTGGYEQYF
NA,TRBJ2-6,TRBV10-3,NA,TGTGCCATCAGTGAACCAGGGTCCCTCTCGGTAATCGGGGCCAACGTCCTGACTTTC,CAISEPGSLSVIGANVLTF
NA,TRBJ1-1,TRBV13,NA,TGTGCCAGCAGCATCCCAGGATCCTTGAACACTGAAGCTTTCTTT,CASSIPGSLNTEAFF
NA,TRBJ2-7,TRBV5-5,NA,TGTGCCAGCAGCTTTCGTACGTCGGGGGACTACGAGCAGTACTTC,CASSFRTSGDYEQYF
NA,TRBJ1-4,TRBV9,NA,TGTGCCAGCAGCGTAAGCAGGGGAGTTAATGAAAAACTGTTTTTT,CASSVSRGVNEKLFF
NA,TRBJ2-7,TRBV7-9,NA,TGTGCCAGCAGCTCAACACAGGGTTCGGACGAGCAGTACTTC,CASSSTQGSDEQYF
once,TRBJ2-5,TRBV19,TRBD1,TGTGCCAGTAGGGCGACAGGGGTGTTCGAGACCCAGTACTTC,CASRATGVFETQYF
NA,TRBJ2-7,TRBV7-9,TRBD1,TGTGCCAGCAGTTCCCAGACAGGGGGTTCAAGATCTTACGAGCAGTACTTC,CASSSQTGGSRSYEQYF
NA,TRBJ2-1,TRBV9,TRBD2,TGTGCCAGCAGCGTAGGGGCGGGGGTCAATGAGCAGTTCTTC,CASSVGAGVNEQFF
NA,TRBJ1-2,TRBV30,TRBD1,TGTGCCCTCTCCCGGGACAGTATTAACTATGGCTACACCTTC,CALSRDSINYGYTF
NA,TRBJ2-1,TRBV11-3,TRBD2,TGTGCCAGCAGCTTAGGTAGCGGGGGGTATTTTCGCCAGCAGTTCTTC,CASSLGSGGYFRQQFF
NA,TRBJ1-5,TRBV6-6,NA,TGTGCCAGCAGCAATAGCAATCAGCCCCAGCATTTT,CASSNSNQPQHF
NA,TRBJ2-7,TRBV27,TRBD1,TGTGCCAGCACCGGGGGACAGGGGGCCAACGAGCAGTACTTC,CASTGGQGANEQYF
NA,TRBJ2-5,TRBV27,NA,TGTGCCAGCAGGAGCCTACAGGGACACAGGCAAGAGACCCAGTACTTC,CASRSLQGHRQETQYF
NA,TRBJ2-7,TRBV11-3,NA,TGTGCCAGCAGCTTGGACGGGGAGAGAGAGCAGTACTTC,CASSLDGEREQYF